This T cell receptor beta chain was documented in a study of vaccination and CD4 T cells after COVID-19. On the study more broadly: A vaccine, either BNT162b2 or mRNA-1273, was given to participants in two doses.

Per germline, CDR1 LGHNA and CDR2 YSLEER. The CDR3 extends over 17 amino acids. V shed 0 bases and J shed 0 bases, with 12 bases lying between them. Treatment meaning: approximately nine-day PBMC culture with coronavirus spike peptide pools or control peptides (ViraFEST assay). The Oncomine TCR Beta short-read assay was what sequenced the DNA obtained from cultured CD4+ T cells. TCRdb processed the PCR reads anew with MiXCR; each CDR3 protein has one entry. Of approximately 21,000 distinct CDR3 sequences detected, about 61% appear once; the ten largest clones hold less than 10%. This clonotype was detected once. Its antigen remains unknown.

This TCR was recovered from a human donor who had recovered from COVID-19. The sequencing sample was made of CD4+ T cells from blood, cultured in vitro. The chain carries TRBV4-3 and TRBJ2-4, with D possibly called TRBD1 or TRBD2 (5 bases each). CDR3 protein: CASSQDSGTVAKNIQYF. For the CDR3, the DNA is TGCGCCAGCAGCCAAGATTCGGGGACGGTAGCCAAAAACATTCAGTACTTC.